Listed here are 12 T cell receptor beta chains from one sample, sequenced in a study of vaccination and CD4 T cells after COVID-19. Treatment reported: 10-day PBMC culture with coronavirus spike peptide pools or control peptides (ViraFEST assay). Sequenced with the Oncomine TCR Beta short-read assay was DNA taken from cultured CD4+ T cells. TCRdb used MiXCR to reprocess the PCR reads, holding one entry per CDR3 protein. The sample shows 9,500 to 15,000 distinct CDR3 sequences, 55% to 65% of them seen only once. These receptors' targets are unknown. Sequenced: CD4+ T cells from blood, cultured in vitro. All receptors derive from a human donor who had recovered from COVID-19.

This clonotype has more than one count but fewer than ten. DNA of the CDR3: TGCAGTGCTAGGCAGGGAGACTATGGCTACACCTTC. Amino acids: CSARQGDYGYTF. The chain has TRBV20-1 and TRBJ1-2; D perhaps matches TRBD1 (5 bases). Trimming cost V 3 bases and J 3 bases, with 8 bases left between them. Germline CDR1 and CDR2: DFQATT and SNEGSKA (reference sequence). The CDR3 totals 12 residues.

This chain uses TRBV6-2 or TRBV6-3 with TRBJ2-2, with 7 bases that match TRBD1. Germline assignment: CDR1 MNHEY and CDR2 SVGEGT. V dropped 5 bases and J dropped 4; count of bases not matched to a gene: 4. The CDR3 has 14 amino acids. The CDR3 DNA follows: TGTGCCAGCAGTCCCGGGACAGCCACCGGGGAGCTGTTTTTT. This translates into CASSPGTATGELFF.

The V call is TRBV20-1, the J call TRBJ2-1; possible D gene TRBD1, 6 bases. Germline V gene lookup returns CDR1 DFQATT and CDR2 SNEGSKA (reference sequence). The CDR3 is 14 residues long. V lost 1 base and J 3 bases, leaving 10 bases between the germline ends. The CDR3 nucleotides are TGCAGTGCTAGAGGAGGGACATACTACAATGAGCAGTTCTTC. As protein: CSARGGTYYNEQFF.

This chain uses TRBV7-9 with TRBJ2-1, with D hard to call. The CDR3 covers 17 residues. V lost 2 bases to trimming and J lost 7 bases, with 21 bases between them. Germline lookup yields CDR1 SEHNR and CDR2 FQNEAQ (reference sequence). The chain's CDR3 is CASSLFRAGPYNNEQFF. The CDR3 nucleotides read TGTGCCAGCAGCTTATTCCGAGCTGGCCCTTACAATAATGAGCAGTTCTTC. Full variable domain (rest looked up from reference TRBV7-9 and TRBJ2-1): DTGVSQNPRHKITKRGQNVTFRCDPISEHNRLYWYRQTLGQGPEFLTYFQNEAQLEKSRLLSDRFSAERPKGSFSTLEIQRTEQGDSAMYLCASSLFRAGPYNNEQFFGPGTRLTVL.

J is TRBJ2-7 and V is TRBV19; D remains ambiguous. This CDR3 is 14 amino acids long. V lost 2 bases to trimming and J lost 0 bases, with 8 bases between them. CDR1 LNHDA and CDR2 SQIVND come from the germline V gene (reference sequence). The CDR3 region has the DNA TGTGCCAGTAGTATATCGGTCAACTCCTACGAGCAGTACTTC. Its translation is CASSISVNSYEQYF.

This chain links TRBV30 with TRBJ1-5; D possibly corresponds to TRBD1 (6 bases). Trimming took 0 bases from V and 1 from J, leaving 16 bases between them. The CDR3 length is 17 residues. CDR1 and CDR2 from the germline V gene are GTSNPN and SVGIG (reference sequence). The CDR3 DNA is TGTGCCTGGAGTGTAAGGGATGGTACAGGGAGCAATCAGCCCCAGCATTTT. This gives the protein CAWSVRDGTGSNQPQHF.

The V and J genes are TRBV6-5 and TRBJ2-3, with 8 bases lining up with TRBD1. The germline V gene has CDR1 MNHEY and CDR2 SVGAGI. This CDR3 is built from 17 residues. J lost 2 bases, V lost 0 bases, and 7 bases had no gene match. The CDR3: CASSYSGWDRTTDTQYF. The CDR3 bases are TGTGCCAGCAGTTACTCTGGGTGGGACAGGACCACAGATACGCAGTATTTT.

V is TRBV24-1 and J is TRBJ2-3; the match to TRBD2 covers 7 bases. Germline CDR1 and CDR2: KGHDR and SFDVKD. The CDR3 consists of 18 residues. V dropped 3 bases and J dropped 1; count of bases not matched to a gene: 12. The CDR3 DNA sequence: TGTGCCACCAGTGATACGACACGGGACTACCTTCGCACAGATACGCAGTATTTT. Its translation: CATSDTTRDYLRTDTQYF.

The CDR3 sequence is CSASYGDDYGYTF. For the CDR3, the DNA is TGCAGTGCTAGTTACGGGGATGACTATGGCTACACCTTC. The chain is built from TRBV20-1 and TRBJ1-2; D ambiguous. Germline V gives CDR1 DFQATT, CDR2 SNEGSKA (reference sequence). The CDR3 consists of 13 residues. Trimming took 3 bases from V and 3 from J, leaving 11 bases between them.

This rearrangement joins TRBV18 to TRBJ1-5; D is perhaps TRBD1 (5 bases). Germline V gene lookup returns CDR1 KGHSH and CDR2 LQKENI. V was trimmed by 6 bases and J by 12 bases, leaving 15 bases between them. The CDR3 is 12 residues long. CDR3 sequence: CASSPDRTLQHF. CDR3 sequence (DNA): TGTGCCAGCTCGCCCGACAGAACGCTCCAGCATTTT.

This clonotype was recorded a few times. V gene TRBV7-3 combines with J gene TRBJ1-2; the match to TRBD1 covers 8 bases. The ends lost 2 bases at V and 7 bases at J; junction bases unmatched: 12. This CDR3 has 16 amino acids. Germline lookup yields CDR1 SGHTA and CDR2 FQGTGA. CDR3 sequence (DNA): TGTGCCAGCAGCTTAGGGGCAGGGGGCGCGTTAGGTGGCTACACCTTC. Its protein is CASSLGAGGALGGYTF.

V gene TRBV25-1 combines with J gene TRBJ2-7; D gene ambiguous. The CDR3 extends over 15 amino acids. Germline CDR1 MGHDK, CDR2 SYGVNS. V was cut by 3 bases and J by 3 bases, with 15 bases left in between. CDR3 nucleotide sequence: TGTGCCAGCAGTGATACTGGACGAGAGCTCTACGAGCAGTACTTC. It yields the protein CASSDTGRELYEQYF.